This is a list of T cell receptor beta chains from one sample in a study of blood T cell repertoires in COVID-19. Data came from immunoSEQ multiplex PCR; TCRdb stores just in-frame clones and leaves some out. The sample lists 200,000 to 300,000 clones, approximately 83% occurring once. Sequenced material: PBMCs or T cells enriched from blood (not recorded which). These TCRs come from a woman between 35 and 50 years old with acute COVID-19. Each CDR3 is given without its conserved first and last residue. The order of the fields is V gene, J gene, CDR3 protein.

TRBV7-9	TRBJ1-5	ASSPTGSNQPQH
TRBV25-1	TRBJ1-6	ASTTVDYNSPLH
TRBV30	TRBJ2-3	AWSVSGSTDTQY
TRBV7-3	TRBJ2-1	ASSLLLTRDNYNEQF
TRBV18	TRBJ1-5	ASSPAAGRDQPQH
TRBV2	TRBJ2-3	ASRLDAGDTQY
TRBV11-2	TRBJ2-5	ASSTDTKETQY
TRBV27	TRBJ1-6	ASRRITGTGGSPLH
TRBV7-9	TRBJ1-1	ASRSGRNTEAF
TRBV7-3	TRBJ2-1	ASSLNGFGLESEQF
TRBV24-1	TRBJ2-2	ATSDSGLSTRGELF
TRBV7-8	TRBJ2-1	ASSPSGGIDNEQF
TRBV5-1	TRBJ2-1	ASSRVSGSEQF
TRBV24-1	TRBJ1-5	ATSNTGAHCYSNQPQH
TRBV4-1	TRBJ2-1	ASSQGLWDSGSGEQF
TRBV29-1	TRBJ2-5	SVGQGEETQY
TRBV6-5	TRBJ2-7	ASRQGSTSYEQY
TRBV19	TRBJ1-2	ASEKGNYGYT
TRBV11-3	TRBJ1-1	ASSPTGLTEAF
TRBV11-2	TRBJ2-3	ASSLGFAGESSTDTQY
TRBV5-4	TRBJ1-2	ASSLVNRVEFEGYT
TRBV11-3	TRBJ2-3	ASSLTGTGLTDTQY
TRBV2	TRBJ2-7	ASRFGTGAEYEQY
TRBV10-2	TRBJ2-1	ASSDSGMGRNEQF
TRBV19	TRBJ1-3	ASSIGGTGNTIY
TRBV5-6	TRBJ1-2	ASSLPGTGVTGYT
TRBV5-1	TRBJ2-1	ASSLGSGNYNEQF
TRBV5-4	TRBJ2-7	ASSPAGTESYEQY
TRBV19	TRBJ1-2	ASSGPPGQGGYGYT
TRBV9	TRBJ2-2	ASSGRGMDTGELF
TRBV28	TRBJ1-1	ASSYQGNTEAF
TRBV19	TRBJ2-1	ASSLSAYSYNEQF
TRBV27	TRBJ2-7	ASSSSRGGRAHEQY
TRBV29-1	TRBJ2-3	SVEEGRGIDTQY
TRBV7-3	TRBJ2-7	ASSLMAGSYEQY
TRBV6-5	TRBJ1-1	ASNPRGSEAF
TRBV10-2	TRBJ2-3	ASGLARTDTQY
TRBV5-1	TRBJ2-2	ASSLQGQGAGELF
TRBV25-1	TRBJ2-3	ASSQGQGSTDTQY
TRBV30	TRBJ2-1	AWTPGLRQF
TRBV5-1	TRBJ2-6	ASSTDSSGANVLT
TRBV3-1/TRBV3-2	TRBJ2-7	ASSQSETYEQY
TRBV30	TRBJ2-1	AWRGGTSGSRQF